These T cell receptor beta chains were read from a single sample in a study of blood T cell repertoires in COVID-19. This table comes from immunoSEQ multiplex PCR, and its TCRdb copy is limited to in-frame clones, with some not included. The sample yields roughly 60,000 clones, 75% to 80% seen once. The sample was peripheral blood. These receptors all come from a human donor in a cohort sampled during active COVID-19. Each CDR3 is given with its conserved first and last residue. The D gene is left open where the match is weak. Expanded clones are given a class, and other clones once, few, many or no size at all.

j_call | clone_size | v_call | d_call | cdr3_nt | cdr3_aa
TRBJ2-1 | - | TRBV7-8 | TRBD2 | TGTGCCAGCAGCCCCGGACTAGCGGGAGGGTTTGAGCAGTTCTTC | CASSPGLAGGFEQFF
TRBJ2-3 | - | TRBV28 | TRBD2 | TGTGCCAGCAGTAGAATGGTTGCGGGAGGGACGCGGGATACGCAGTATTTT | CASSRMVAGGTRDTQYF
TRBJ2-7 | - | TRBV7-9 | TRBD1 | TGTGCCAGCGCGCCCGGGACAGCAAACTACGAGCAGTACTTC | CASAPGTANYEQYF
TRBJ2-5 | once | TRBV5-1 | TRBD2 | TGCGCCAGCAGCTTGGTGGCTAGCGGGTCTTCGGAGACCCAGTACTTC | CASSLVASGSSETQYF
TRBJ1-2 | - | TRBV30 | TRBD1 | TGTGCCTGGATACAGGGGAGCGGCTACACCTTC | CAWIQGSGYTF
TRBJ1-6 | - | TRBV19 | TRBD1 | TGTGCCAGTAGTGATTTCCAGGGGGCGCTTTCACCCCTCCACTTT | CASSDFQGALSPLHF
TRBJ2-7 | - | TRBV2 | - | TGTGCCAGCAAAGGACTCGACTACGAGCAGTACTTC | CASKGLDYEQYF
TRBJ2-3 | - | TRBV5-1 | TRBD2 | TGCGCCAGCAGCCCAATCCCCGGACTAGCGGGGCCCACAGATACGCAGTATTTT | CASSPIPGLAGPTDTQYF
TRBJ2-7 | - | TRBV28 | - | TGTGCCAGCAGCCCCCCGCAGGGGGGCAACGAGCAGTACTTC | CASSPPQGGNEQYF
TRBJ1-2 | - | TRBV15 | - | TGTGCCACCAGCAGACTCACTTACCGGGGCTATGGCTACACCTTC | CATSRLTYRGYGYTF
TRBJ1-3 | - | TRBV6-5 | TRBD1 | TGTGCCAGCAGTTATTCCGACAGGGCTGGAAACACCATATATTTT | CASSYSDRAGNTIYF
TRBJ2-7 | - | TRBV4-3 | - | TGCGCCAGCAGCCAATCAGGGGGAGGTCTCTACGAGCAGTACTTC | CASSQSGGGLYEQYF
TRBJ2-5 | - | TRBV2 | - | TGTGCCAGCAGTGAACTTGGCACAGAGTGGGAGACCCAGTACTTC | CASSELGTEWETQYF
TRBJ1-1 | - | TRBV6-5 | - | TGTGCCAGCAGGCTGACAGGGAACACTGAAGCTTTCTTT | CASRLTGNTEAFF
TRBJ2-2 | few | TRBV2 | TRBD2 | TGTGCCAGCAGTCTTAGCGGGACGAACACCGGGGAGCTGTTTTTT | CASSLSGTNTGELFF
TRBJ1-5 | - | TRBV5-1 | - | TGCGCCAGCAGCGACGGAGATAGCAATCAGCCCCAGCATTTT | CASSDGDSNQPQHF
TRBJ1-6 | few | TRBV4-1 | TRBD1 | TGCGCCAGCAGCCCGGACAGGCTAAAGGATTCACCCCTCCACTTT | CASSPDRLKDSPLHF
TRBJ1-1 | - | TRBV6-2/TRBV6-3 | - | TGTGCCAGCAGTTACTCGAAGTGGACAGAGAACACTGAAGCTTTCTTT | CASSYSKWTENTEAFF
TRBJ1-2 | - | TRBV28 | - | TGTGCCAGCAGTTTTGGTCAGGGGTCCTATGGCTACACCTTC | CASSFGQGSYGYTF
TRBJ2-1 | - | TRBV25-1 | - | TGTGCCAGCCAAGCCTCGACAGGATACTACAATGAGCAGTTCTTC | CASQASTGYYNEQFF
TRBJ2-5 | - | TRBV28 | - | TGTGCCAGCAGTTTTAGAGGGCGAGAGACCCAGTACTTC | CASSFRGRETQYF
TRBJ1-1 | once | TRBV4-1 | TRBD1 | TGCGCCAGCAGCCAAGGGCCCGGGACAGGGGTTAACACTGAAGCTTTCTTT | CASSQGPGTGVNTEAFF